The source of this T cell receptor beta chain is a study of beta chain features in type 1 diabetes. Whole-study context: Patients did not differ from healthy donors in age, gender or cell yield. Study-level findings and limits: Compared to healthy donors, patients appeared to have naive, central memory and Treg TCRB repertoires that were more alike.

This clone was seen a few times. Its matching antigen is unknown. A CD45RO/CCR7/CD25/CD127/CD95/CD27 panel sorted naive, central memory, regulatory and stem cell-like memory CD4+ cells. Reverse transcribing all isolated RNA meant expressed TCRB transcripts were sequenced. TCRdb keeps only in-frame clones here, not all; method: immunoSEQ multiplex PCR. The data show roughly 140,000 clones, around 10% seen once. This clonotype originated in a man aged 18 to 35 in good health. The sequenced sample was central memory CD4+ T cells from blood.

CDR3 DNA sequence: TGTGCCAGCAGTGAACGCCAAGCCAAAAACATTCAGTACTTC. Amino acid sequence: CASSERQAKNIQYF. The chain employs TRBV2 and TRBJ2-4, with no clear D. CDR1 and CDR2 from the germline V gene are SNHLY and FYNNEI. With 2 bases removed from V and 0 bases from J, the gap between germline ends came to 5 bases. The CDR3 covers 14 residues. The full variable domain, with the rest looked up from reference TRBV2 and TRBJ2-4, is EPEVTQTPSHQVTQMGQEVILRCVPISNHLYFYWYRQILGQKVEFLVSFYNNEISEKSEIFDDQFSVERPDGSNFTLKIRSTKLEDSAMYFCASSERQAKNIQYFGAGTRLSVL.